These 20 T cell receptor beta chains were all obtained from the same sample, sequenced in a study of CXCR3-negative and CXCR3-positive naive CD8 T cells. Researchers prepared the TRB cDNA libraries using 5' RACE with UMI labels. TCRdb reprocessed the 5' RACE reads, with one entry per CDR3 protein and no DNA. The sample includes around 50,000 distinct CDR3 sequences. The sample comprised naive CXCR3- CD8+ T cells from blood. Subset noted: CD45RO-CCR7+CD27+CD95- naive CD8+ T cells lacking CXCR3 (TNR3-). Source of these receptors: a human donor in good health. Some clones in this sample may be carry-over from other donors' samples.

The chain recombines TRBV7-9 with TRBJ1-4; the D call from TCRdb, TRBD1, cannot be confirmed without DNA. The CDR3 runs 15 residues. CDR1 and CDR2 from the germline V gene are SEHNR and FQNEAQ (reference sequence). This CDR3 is CASSFPGASNEKLFF.

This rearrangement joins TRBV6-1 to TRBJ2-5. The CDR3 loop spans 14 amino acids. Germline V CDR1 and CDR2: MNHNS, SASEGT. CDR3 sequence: CAISAAGEGETQYF.

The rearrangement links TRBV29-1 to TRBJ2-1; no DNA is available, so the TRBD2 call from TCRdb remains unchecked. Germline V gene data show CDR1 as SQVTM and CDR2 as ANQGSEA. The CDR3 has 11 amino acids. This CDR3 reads CSALGGGEQFF.

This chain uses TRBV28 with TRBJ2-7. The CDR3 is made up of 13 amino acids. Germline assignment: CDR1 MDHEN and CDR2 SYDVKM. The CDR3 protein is CASSGHISYEQYF.

CDR3: CASSTGSHSYEQYF. This chain joins TRBV28 and TRBJ2-7; the D gene TCRdb calls, TRBD1, cannot be checked with no DNA. The CDR3 extends over 14 amino acids. Per germline, CDR1 MDHEN and CDR2 SYDVKM.

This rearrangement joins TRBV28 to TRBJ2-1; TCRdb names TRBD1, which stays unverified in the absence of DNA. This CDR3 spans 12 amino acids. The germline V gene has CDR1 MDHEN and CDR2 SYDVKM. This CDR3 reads CASSSGVYEQFF.

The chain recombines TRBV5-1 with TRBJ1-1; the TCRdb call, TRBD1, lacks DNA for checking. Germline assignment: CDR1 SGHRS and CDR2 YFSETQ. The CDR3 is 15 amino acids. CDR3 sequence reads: CASSLVVGRDTEAFF.

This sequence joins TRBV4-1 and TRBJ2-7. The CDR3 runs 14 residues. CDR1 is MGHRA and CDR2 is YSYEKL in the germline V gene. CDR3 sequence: CASSLQRSSYEQYF.

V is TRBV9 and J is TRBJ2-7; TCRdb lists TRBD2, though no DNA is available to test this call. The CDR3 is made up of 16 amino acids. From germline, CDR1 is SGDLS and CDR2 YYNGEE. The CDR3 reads CASSPREGGFSYEQYF.

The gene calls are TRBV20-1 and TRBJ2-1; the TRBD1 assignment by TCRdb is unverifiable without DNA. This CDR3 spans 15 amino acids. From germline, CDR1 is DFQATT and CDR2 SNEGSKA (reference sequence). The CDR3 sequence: CSAGIGGSPRNEQFF.

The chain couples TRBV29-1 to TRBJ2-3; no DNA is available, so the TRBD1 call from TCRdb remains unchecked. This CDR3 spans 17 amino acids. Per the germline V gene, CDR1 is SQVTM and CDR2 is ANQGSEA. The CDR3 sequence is CSVDGTGELGPTDTQYF.

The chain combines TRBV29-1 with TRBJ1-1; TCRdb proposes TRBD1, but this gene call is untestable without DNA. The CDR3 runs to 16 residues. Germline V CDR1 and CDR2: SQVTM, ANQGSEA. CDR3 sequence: CSVEEWSGAGGTEAFF.

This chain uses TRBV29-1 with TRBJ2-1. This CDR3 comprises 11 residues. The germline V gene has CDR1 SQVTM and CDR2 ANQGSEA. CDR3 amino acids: CSVGGLNEQFF.

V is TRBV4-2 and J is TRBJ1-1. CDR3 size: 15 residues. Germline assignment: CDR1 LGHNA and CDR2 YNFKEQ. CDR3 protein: CASSQDLTANTEAFF.

The CDR3 loop reads CASSFQAGGSYEQYF. J is TRBJ2-7 and V is TRBV5-5; there is no DNA to check the TCRdb D call of TRBD2. This CDR3 comprises 15 residues. The germline V gene encodes CDR1 SGHKS and CDR2 YYEKEE (reference sequence). The variable domain in full, with the rest retrieved from reference TRBV5-5 and TRBJ2-7, is DAGVTQSPTHLIKTRGQQVTLRCSPISGHKSVSWYQQVLGQGPQFIFQYYEKEERGRGNFPDRFSARQFPNYSSELNVNALLLGDSALYLCASSFQAGGSYEQYFGPGTRLTVT.

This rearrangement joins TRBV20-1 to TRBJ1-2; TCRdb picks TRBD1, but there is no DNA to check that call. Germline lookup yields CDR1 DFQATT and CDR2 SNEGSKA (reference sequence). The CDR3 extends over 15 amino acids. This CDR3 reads CSARDREGQNYGYTF.

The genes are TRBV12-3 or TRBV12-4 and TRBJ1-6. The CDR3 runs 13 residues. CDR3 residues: CASSLGVVSPLHF.

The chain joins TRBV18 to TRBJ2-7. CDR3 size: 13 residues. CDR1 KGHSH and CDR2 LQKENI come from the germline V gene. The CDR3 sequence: CASSPPSSYEQYF.

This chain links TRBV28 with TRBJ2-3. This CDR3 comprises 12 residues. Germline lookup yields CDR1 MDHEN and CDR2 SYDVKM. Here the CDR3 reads CASSLSADTQYF.

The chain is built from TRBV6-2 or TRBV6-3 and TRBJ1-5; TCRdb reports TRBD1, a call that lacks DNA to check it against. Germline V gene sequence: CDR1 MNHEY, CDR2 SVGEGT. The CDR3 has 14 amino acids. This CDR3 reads CASNNGQMQSAQHF.